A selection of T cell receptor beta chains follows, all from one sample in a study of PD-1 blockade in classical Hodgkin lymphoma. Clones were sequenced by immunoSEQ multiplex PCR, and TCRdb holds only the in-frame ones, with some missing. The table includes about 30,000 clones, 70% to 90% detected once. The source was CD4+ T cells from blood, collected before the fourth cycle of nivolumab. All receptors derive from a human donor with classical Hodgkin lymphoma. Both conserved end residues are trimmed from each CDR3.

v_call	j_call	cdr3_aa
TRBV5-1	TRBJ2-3	ASSLSSGSWDTQY
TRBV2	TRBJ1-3	ASVRFSGNTIY
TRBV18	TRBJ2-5	ASSPRGQETQY
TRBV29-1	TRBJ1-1	SASGEANTEAF
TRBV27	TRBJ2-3	ASSSYPLGTDTQY
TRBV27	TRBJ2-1	ASSLGRALGNEQF
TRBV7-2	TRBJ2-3	ASSLALAGGTDTQY
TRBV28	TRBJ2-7	ASSLNLVRYEQY
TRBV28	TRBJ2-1	ASSLTGLANEQF
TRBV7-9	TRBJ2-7	ASSAGLAGGPY
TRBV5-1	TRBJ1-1	ASSSGGANTEAF
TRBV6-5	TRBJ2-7	ASSSGTLYEQY
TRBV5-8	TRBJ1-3	ASGGTGPNTIY
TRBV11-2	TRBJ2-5	ASSLRTDRETQY